These 31 T cell receptor beta chains originate from one sample sequenced in a study of regulatory T cells in long-lasting Graves disease. CDR3-region Arm-PCR and iRepertoire HTBI primers produced the TCR beta libraries. TCRdb analysed the multiplex PCR reads with MiXCR anew, one entry per CDR3 protein. The sample shows over 350,000 distinct CDR3 sequences, about 14% of them seen only once. Noted time point: newly diagnosed GD, antithyroid drugs for less than 3 months. The TCR library used RNA extracted from PBMCs. The same data also went into a second study, on T cells in Graves' hyperthyroidism and ophthalmopathy.

The sequences come from peripheral blood mononuclear cells (PBMCs), collected at new diagnosis, from a patient treated with antithyroid drugs. The receptors originated from a woman in her forties or fifties with Graves disease.

In its sample, this clonotype was seen many times. V gene TRBV7-8 combines with J gene TRBJ2-3, with D possibly called TRBD1 or TRBD2 (5 bases each). Between the trimmed V and J ends, which lost 4 bases and 3 bases, there was a span of 14 bases. This CDR3 comprises 15 residues. The germline V gene encodes CDR1 SGHVS and CDR2 FQNEAQ. CDR3 loop: CASSSLGERTDTQYF. CDR3 DNA sequence: TGTGCCAGCAGCTCCCTAGGGGAGCGGACAGATACGCAGTATTTT.

J is TRBJ1-1 and V is TRBV29-1; no reliable D call. CDR1 and CDR2 (germline): SQVTM, ANQGSEA. CDR3 length: 12 residues. With 4 bases removed from V and 0 bases from J, the gap between germline ends came to 6 bases. Here the CDR3 reads CSVVELNTEAFF. The CDR3 DNA is TGCAGCGTTGTGGAATTGAACACTGAAGCTTTCTTT.

There are many counts of this clonotype. The chain links TRBV7-8 to TRBJ1-5; D is possibly TRBD1 (6 bases). This CDR3 spans 16 amino acids. The V end lost 1 base, the J end lost 0 bases, and 10 bases lay between the germline ends. The germline CDR1 and CDR2 sequences are SGHVS and FQNEAQ. The CDR3 DNA sequence: TGTGCCAGCAGCTTAGAGCAGGGGATTAGCAATCAGCCCCAGCATTTT. Translated: CASSLEQGISNQPQHF.

This chain uses TRBV7-6 with TRBJ2-1; possible D gene TRBD2, 6 bases. The CDR3 loop spans 16 amino acids. V was shortened by 1 base and J by 5 bases, with 15 bases between the two germline ends. From germline, CDR1 is SGHVS and CDR2 FNYEAQ. The CDR3 is CASSLVQRAPNNEQFF. In DNA form, the CDR3 reads TGTGCCAGCAGCTTAGTCCAGCGGGCTCCTAACAATGAGCAGTTCTTC.

The chain joins TRBV29-1 to TRBJ1-6; 9 bases map to TRBD1. Unmatched junction bases numbered 8, after V lost 4 bases and J lost 13 bases. Germline lookup yields CDR1 SQVTM and CDR2 ANQGSEA. CDR3 size: 13 residues. This CDR3 is CSVAWDRVSPLHF. Here the CDR3 DNA reads TGCAGCGTTGCTTGGGACAGGGTTTCTCCCCTCCACTTT.

About this clonotype itself: Relative to the germline gene, one junction end is altered; a read error may explain this. The chain employs TRBV6-9 and TRBJ2-1; tentatively, D is TRBD1 (5 bases). This CDR3 spans 13 amino acids. Germline V gives CDR1 MNHGY, CDR2 SVAAGI. The CDR3 region is CASSYQGYNEQSF. CDR3 bases: TGTGCCAGCAGTTACCAGGGTTACAATGAGCAGTCCTTC.

This clonotype showed up just a few times. V gene TRBV13 combines with J gene TRBJ2-5; D remains unclear. This CDR3 is built from 12 residues. Germline V gene sequence: CDR1 PRHDT, CDR2 FYEKMQ (reference sequence). V lost 6 bases and J lost 4, with 9 bases in between. CDR3 sequence reads: CASSREGETQYF. The DNA for the CDR3 is TGTGCCAGCAGTAGGGAAGGAGAGACCCAGTACTTC. The full variable domain, its missing parts supplied by reference TRBV13 and TRBJ2-5, is AAGVIQSPRHLIKEKRETATLKCYPIPRHDTVYWYQQGPGQDPQFLISFYEKMQSDKGSIPDRFSAQQFSDYHSELNMSSLELGDSALYFCASSREGETQYFGPGTRLLVL.

V usage is TRBV19 and J usage is TRBJ2-4; 10 bases map to TRBD1. J gave up 0 bases and V 3 bases, and 5 bases lay outside the gene matches. Germline V lookup: CDR1 LNHDA, CDR2 SQIVND (reference sequence). The CDR3 loop spans 17 amino acids. The DNA for the CDR3 is TGTGCCAGTAGTATGGGGACAGGGGAGTTAGCCAAAAACATTCAGTACTTC. This gives the protein CASSMGTGELAKNIQYF. The variable domain in full, with the rest retrieved from reference TRBV19 and TRBJ2-4, is DGGITQSPKYLFRKEGQNVTLSCEQNLNHDAMYWYRQDPGQGLRLIYYSQIVNDFQKGDIAEGYSVSREKKESFPLTVTSAQKNPTAFYLCASSMGTGELAKNIQYFGAGTRLSVL.

This clonotype occurred many times. V gene TRBV19 combines with J gene TRBJ2-1, with 7 positions matching TRBD1. V lost 6 bases to trimming and J lost 0 bases; unmatched junction nucleotides: 8. Germline CDR1 reads LNHDA; CDR2 reads SQIVND (reference sequence). The CDR3 sequence is 16 residues long. The CDR3 is CASRYRTGSSYNEQFF. CDR3 coding DNA: TGTGCCAGTAGGTACCGGACAGGTAGCTCCTACAATGAGCAGTTCTTC.

The sample holds many counts of this clonotype. The chain carries TRBV27 and TRBJ2-1; D may be TRBD2 (5 bases). Trimming removed 2 bases at V and 3 bases at J, with 11 bases between. Germline V gives CDR1 MNHEY, CDR2 SMNVEV (reference sequence). This CDR3 has 15 amino acids. DNA for the CDR3: TGTGCCAGCAGTTTAAACGGGGAGCACTACAATGAGCAGTTCTTC. Amino acid sequence: CASSLNGEHYNEQFF.

This chain links TRBV19 with TRBJ2-7; D is unresolved. Trimming took 1 base from V and 3 from J, leaving 10 bases between them. CDR1 is LNHDA, CDR2 SQIVND, per germline (reference sequence). The CDR3 contains 14 residues. Here the CDR3 reads CASSIANENYEQYF. The CDR3 bases are TGTGCCAGTAGTATAGCGAACGAAAACTACGAGCAGTACTTC.

This clonotype appeared many times. V is TRBV10-3 and J is TRBJ2-7; 10 bases agree with TRBD2. The germline gives CDR1 ENHRY, CDR2 SYGVKD. This CDR3 has 14 amino acids. The J segment lost 4 bases and the V segment lost 3 bases, leaving 3 bases of the junction unmatched. The CDR3 is CAISDSSGSYEQYF. CDR3 in DNA: TGTGCCATCAGTGATTCTAGCGGGAGTTACGAGCAGTACTTC.

The gene calls are TRBV27 and TRBJ1-5, with a possible D match to TRBD1 (6 bases). Trimming left V 0 bases short and J 2 bases short, with 20 bases between. There are 19 residues in the CDR3. CDR1 and CDR2 from the germline V gene are MNHEY and SMNVEV (reference sequence). The CDR3 loop reads CASSLSPGDVWSGNQPQHF. The CDR3 DNA follows: TGTGCCAGCAGTTTATCGCCAGGGGACGTCTGGAGTGGCAATCAGCCCCAGCATTTT.

Many counts were recorded for this clonotype. The rearrangement uses TRBV11-2 and TRBJ2-2; TRBD2 aligns across 9 bases. From germline, CDR1 is SGHAT and CDR2 FQNNGV. This CDR3 has 17 amino acids. The J segment lost 3 bases and the V segment lost 1 base, leaving 6 bases of the junction unmatched. The CDR3, as DNA: TGTGCCAGCAGCTTAGTTCAGCGGGAGGTGGACACCGGGGAGCTGTTTTTT. As protein: CASSLVQREVDTGELFF.

This clonotype was seen at least ten times. The V call is TRBV2, the J call TRBJ1-2; the match to TRBD1 covers 7 bases. The CDR3 runs to 16 residues. Trimming took 6 bases from V and 8 from J; bases not matched to a gene: 18. Germline V CDR1 and CDR2: SNHLY, FYNNEI. CDR3 amino acids: CASRDQQGLPWRGYTF. The CDR3 DNA is TGTGCCAGCAGAGACCAACAGGGGTTACCTTGGAGGGGCTACACCTTC.

V usage is TRBV7-9 and J usage is TRBJ1-1; no firm D call. The CDR3 length is 11 residues. Trimming took off 5 bases at V and 7 bases at J, with 8 bases between the two ends. Germline V gene data show CDR1 as SEHNR and CDR2 as FQNEAQ (reference sequence). CDR3 bases: TGTGCCAGCAGCCGGGATCTTGAAGCTTTCTTT. Protein sequence: CASSRDLEAFF.

The genes are TRBV20-1 and TRBJ2-7; no clear D. Germline V CDR1 and CDR2: DFQATT, SNEGSKA (reference sequence). The CDR3 is 14 residues long. The V gene lost 6 bases and the J gene lost 1 base, with 16 bases spanning the gap. CDR3 coding DNA: TGCAGTGCCCCCGCCAGGCTAGATTCCTACGAGCAGTACTTC. As protein: CSAPARLDSYEQYF.

This clonotype was found many times. The V gene is TRBV7-9, the J gene TRBJ2-2; maybe TRBD2 (6 bases). CDR3 length equals 16 residues. V was clipped by 4 bases and J by 2 bases, with 14 bases between them. Germline V gene lookup returns CDR1 SEHNR and CDR2 FQNEAQ (reference sequence). The CDR3 reads CASSSRPGLNTGELFF. The CDR3 nucleotides read TGTGCCAGCAGCTCACGACCGGGACTTAACACCGGGGAGCTGTTTTTT.

V and J are TRBV29-1 and TRBJ2-1; 7 bases fit TRBD2. The length of the CDR3 is 13 residues. CDR1 SQVTM and CDR2 ANQGSEA come from the germline V gene. Germline trimming cut 4 bases from V and 4 bases from J; bases unmatched to any gene: 4. The CDR3 loop is CSVGGRAYNEQFF. CDR3 coding DNA: TGCAGCGTTGGGGGGAGGGCTTACAATGAGCAGTTCTTC.

This chain connects TRBV14 to TRBJ2-2, with 9 bases identical to TRBD2. The V gene end was trimmed by 1 base and the J gene end by 0 bases; junction bases not matched to a gene: 6. This CDR3 has 18 amino acids. CDR1 is SGHDN, CDR2 FVKESK, per germline. In nucleotides, the CDR3 is TGTGCCAGCAGCCAAGTGTTAGCGGGAGTCCCGAACACCGGGGAGCTGTTTTTT. This gives the protein CASSQVLAGVPNTGELFF.

This rearrangement joins TRBV7-3 to TRBJ2-1, with 11 positions matching TRBD2. In germline, CDR1 is SGHTA, CDR2 FQGTGA. V shed 5 bases and J 7 bases; nucleotides not matched to a gene: 7. CDR3 length: 15 amino acids. The CDR3 region has the DNA TGTGCCAGCAGCCCTACTAGCGGGAGTAATAATGAGCAGTTCTTC. It translates to CASSPTSGSNNEQFF.

This clonotype has ten or more counts. V gene TRBV20-1 combines with J gene TRBJ1-5; TRBD1 agrees at 7 bases. CDR3 size: 13 residues. The V gene end was trimmed by 1 base and the J gene end by 5 bases; junction bases not matched to a gene: 2. Germline V gives CDR1 DFQATT, CDR2 SNEGSKA (reference sequence). The CDR3 nucleotides are TGCAGTGCTAGAGGACAGGGTGATCAGCCCCAGCATTTT. It codes for CSARGQGDQPQHF.

This clonotype was counted only a few times. At one of its ends the junction is not consistent with the germline gene, which may arise from a read error. The V gene is TRBV2, the J gene TRBJ2-7, with 10 bases that match TRBD1. Germline values: CDR1 SNHLY, CDR2 FYNNEI. The CDR3 length is 13 residues. Here the CDR3 DNA reads TGTGCCAGCAAGCCGACAGGGGGCTACGGGCAGTACTTC. Its translation: CASKPTGGYGQYF.

The chain couples TRBV30 to TRBJ2-7; D not resolved. Germline V gene sequence: CDR1 GTSNPN, CDR2 SVGIG (reference sequence). The CDR3 has 14 amino acids. V lost 2 bases, J lost 5 bases, and 16 bases lay in between. CDR3 sequence (DNA): TGTGCCTGGAGTTCCCAGGTTGAGATTGACGAGCAGTACTTC. Translating it yields CAWSSQVEIDEQYF.

This clonotype was observed many times. The chain has TRBV19 and TRBJ2-7; 7 positions agree with TRBD1. CDR1 LNHDA and CDR2 SQIVND come from the germline V gene (reference sequence). This CDR3 region has 15 residues. The V and J ends lost 1 base and 0 bases, in that order; junction bases with no gene match: 3. This chain's CDR3 is CASSIGQGGSYEQYF. In nucleotides, the CDR3 is TGTGCCAGTAGTATAGGACAGGGTGGCTCCTACGAGCAGTACTTC. Drawing the rest from reference TRBV19 and TRBJ2-7, the complete variable domain is DGGITQSPKYLFRKEGQNVTLSCEQNLNHDAMYWYRQDPGQGLRLIYYSQIVNDFQKGDIAEGYSVSREKKESFPLTVTSAQKNPTAFYLCASSIGQGGSYEQYFGPGTRLTVT.

This clonotype has ten or more counts. DNA for the CDR3: TGTGCCAGCAGCTTAGAAGGGAAGAACACCGGGGAGCTGTTTTTT. Encoded protein: CASSLEGKNTGELFF. The chain uses TRBV7-3 and TRBJ2-2; no firm D call. V lost 2 bases to trimming and J lost 1 base, with 8 bases between them. This CDR3 comprises 15 residues. The germline V gene has CDR1 SGHTA and CDR2 FQGTGA.

This clonotype was counted a few times. The rearrangement links TRBV4-1 to TRBJ2-1; the match to TRBD1 covers 8 bases. Germline assignment: CDR1 MGHRA and CDR2 YSYEKL. The CDR3 consists of 13 residues. The V and J ends lost 2 bases and 6 bases, in that order; junction bases with no gene match: 0. The CDR3 spells CASSQTGGNEQFF. In DNA, the CDR3 is TGCGCCAGCAGCCAAACAGGGGGCAATGAGCAGTTCTTC.

This sequence joins TRBV9 and TRBJ2-3, with D possibly matching TRBD2 (5 bases). There are 14 residues in the CDR3. With 1 base removed from V and 0 bases from J, the gap between germline ends came to 6 bases. Germline V gives CDR1 SGDLS, CDR2 YYNGEE. Here the CDR3 DNA reads TGTGCCAGCAGCGTACGGACTAGCACAGATACGCAGTATTTT. This encodes CASSVRTSTDTQYF.

The chain recombines TRBV10-3 with TRBJ2-1; no clear D gene. The V and J ends lost 3 bases and 9 bases respectively, with 6 bases between them. CDR3 length: 11 residues. The V gene's germline CDR1 is ENHRY and CDR2 SYGVKD. CDR3 nucleotides: TGTGCCATCAGTGATCTCGCTGAGCAGTTCTTC. Translation: CAISDLAEQFF.

CDR3 residues: CASRSSGSSYEQYF. Written as DNA, the CDR3 is TGTGCCAGCCGATCTAGCGGTAGCTCCTACGAGCAGTACTTC. This chain uses TRBV2 with TRBJ2-7, with 7 bases that match TRBD2. Germline CDR1 is SNHLY and CDR2 is FYNNEI. The CDR3 spans 14 residues. V was clipped by 8 bases and J by 0 bases; unmatched bases: 7.

The table lists this clonotype with many counts. At one of its ends the junction is not consistent with the germline gene, which may arise from a read error. The gene calls are TRBV4-1 and TRBJ2-7; 9 nucleotides line up with TRBD1. The CDR3 consists of 14 residues. CDR1 and CDR2 (germline): MGHRA, YSYEKL. CDR3 nucleotide sequence: TGTGCCAGCAGTTTCCCGGGACAGGGCTACGAGCAGTACTTC. This translates into CASSFPGQGYEQYF.